This T cell receptor beta chain originates from a study of cytomegalovirus exposure and HLA in healthy donors. Study findings and constraints: High sensitivity and specificity were reportedly achieved when the classifier diagnosed cytomegalovirus status. The authors enumerated over 150 TCR beta chains as linked to cytomegalovirus. Some public TCRs appeared in many individuals, while most sequences were rare.

From the approximately 110-subject validation cohort, which was separate from the approximately 720-subject first cohort, the donors were drawn. Measured with immunoSEQ multiplex PCR; TCRdb has only the in-frame clones, and not every one. The sample carries some 60,000 clones, around 96% recorded once. A word on this clone: Its matching antigen is unknown.

The source material was PBMCs. The TCR originated in a man between 18 and 29 years old in good health and CMV-seronegative.

CDR3: CAWTIQGNTEAFF. The CDR3 DNA follows: TGTGCCTGGACGATACAGGGGAACACTGAAGCTTTCTTT. The gene calls are TRBV30 and TRBJ1-1; TRBD1 is a possible D gene (6 bases). Germline V lookup: CDR1 GTSNPN, CDR2 SVGIG (reference sequence). The CDR3 has 13 residues. Trimming cost V 4 bases and J 1 base, with 10 bases left between them.